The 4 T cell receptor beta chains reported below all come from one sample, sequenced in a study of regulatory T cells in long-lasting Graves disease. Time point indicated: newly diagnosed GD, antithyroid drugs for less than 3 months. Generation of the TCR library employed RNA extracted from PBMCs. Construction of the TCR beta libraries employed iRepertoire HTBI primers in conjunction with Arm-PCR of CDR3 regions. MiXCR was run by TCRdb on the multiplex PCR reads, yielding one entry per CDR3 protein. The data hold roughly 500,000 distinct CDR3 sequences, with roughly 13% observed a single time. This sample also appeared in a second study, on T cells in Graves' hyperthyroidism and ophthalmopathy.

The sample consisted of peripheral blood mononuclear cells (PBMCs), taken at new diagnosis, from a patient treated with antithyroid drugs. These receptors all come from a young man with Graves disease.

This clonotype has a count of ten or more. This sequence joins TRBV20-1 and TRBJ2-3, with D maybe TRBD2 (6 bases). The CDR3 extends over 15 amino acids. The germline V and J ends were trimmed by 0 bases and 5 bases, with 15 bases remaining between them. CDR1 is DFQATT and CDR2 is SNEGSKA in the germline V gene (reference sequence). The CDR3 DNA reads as TGCAGTGCTAGAGATCCGGCCCAGGGAGGAGATACGCAGTATTTT. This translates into CSARDPAQGGDTQYF.

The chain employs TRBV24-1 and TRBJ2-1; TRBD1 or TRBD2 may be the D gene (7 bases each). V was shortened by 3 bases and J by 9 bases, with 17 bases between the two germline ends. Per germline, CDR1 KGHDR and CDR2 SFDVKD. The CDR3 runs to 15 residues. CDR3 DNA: TGTGCCACCAGTGATGGCAGGGGGAGGGCCGCTGAGCAGTTCTTC. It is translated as CATSDGRGRAAEQFF.

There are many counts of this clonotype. The CDR3 coding sequence is TGTGCCAGCAGCTTAAAAGGGGCAGGAGATACGCAGTATTTT. Its protein is CASSLKGAGDTQYF. V is TRBV7-8 and J is TRBJ2-3; maybe TRBD1 (5 bases). CDR3 length: 14 residues. V shed 2 bases and J shed 5 bases, with 11 bases lying between them. CDR1 is SGHVS and CDR2 is FQNEAQ in the germline V gene. Full variable domain (outside the CDR3, taken from reference TRBV7-8 and TRBJ2-3): GAGVSQSPRYKVAKRGQDVALRCDPISGHVSLFWYQQALGQGPEFLTYFQNEAQLDKSGLPSDRFFAERPEGSVSTLKIQRTQQEDSAVYLCASSLKGAGDTQYFGPGTRLTVL.

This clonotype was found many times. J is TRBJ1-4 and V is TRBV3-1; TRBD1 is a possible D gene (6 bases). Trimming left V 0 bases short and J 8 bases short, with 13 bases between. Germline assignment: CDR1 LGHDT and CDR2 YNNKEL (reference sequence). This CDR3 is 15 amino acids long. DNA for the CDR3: TGTGCCAGCAGCCAAGATGCCAGGGGAAGGGAAAAACTGTTTTTT. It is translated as CASSQDARGREKLFF.